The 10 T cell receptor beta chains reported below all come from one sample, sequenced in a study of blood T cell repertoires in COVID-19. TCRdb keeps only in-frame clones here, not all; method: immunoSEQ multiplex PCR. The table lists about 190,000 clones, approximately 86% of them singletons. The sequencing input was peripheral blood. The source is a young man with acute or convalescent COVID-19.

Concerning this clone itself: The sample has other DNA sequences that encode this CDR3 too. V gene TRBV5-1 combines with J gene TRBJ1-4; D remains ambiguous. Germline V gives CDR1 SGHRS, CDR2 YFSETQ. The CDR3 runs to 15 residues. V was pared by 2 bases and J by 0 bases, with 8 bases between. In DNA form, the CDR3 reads TGCGCCAGCAGCTTAACGGGGTCAACTAATGAAAAACTGTTTTTT. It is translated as CASSLTGSTNEKLFF.

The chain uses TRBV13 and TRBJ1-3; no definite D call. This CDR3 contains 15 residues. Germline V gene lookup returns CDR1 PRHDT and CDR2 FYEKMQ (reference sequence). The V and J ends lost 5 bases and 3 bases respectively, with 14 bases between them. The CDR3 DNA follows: TGTGCCAGCAGCCTGACATCTACGCGTGGAAACACCATATATTTT. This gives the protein CASSLTSTRGNTIYF.

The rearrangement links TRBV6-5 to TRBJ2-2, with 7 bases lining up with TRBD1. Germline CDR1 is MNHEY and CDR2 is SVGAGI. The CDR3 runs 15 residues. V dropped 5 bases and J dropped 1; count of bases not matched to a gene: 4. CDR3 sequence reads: CASSLDRVNTGELFF. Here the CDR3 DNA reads TGTGCCAGCAGTCTAGACAGGGTGAACACCGGGGAGCTGTTTTTT.

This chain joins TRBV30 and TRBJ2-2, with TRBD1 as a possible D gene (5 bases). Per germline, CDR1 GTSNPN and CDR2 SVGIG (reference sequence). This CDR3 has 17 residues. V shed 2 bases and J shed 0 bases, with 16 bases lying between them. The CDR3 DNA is TGTGCCTGGAGTCGGTACTGGACAAATACGAACACCGGGGAGCTGTTTTTT. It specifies CAWSRYWTNTNTGELFF.

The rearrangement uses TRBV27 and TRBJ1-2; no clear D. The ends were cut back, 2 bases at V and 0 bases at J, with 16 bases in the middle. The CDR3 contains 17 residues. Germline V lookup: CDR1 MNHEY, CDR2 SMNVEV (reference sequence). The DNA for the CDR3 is TGTGCCAGCAGTTTAAGAAGGAGGAGGGATACTAACTATGGCTACACCTTC. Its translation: CASSLRRRRDTNYGYTF.

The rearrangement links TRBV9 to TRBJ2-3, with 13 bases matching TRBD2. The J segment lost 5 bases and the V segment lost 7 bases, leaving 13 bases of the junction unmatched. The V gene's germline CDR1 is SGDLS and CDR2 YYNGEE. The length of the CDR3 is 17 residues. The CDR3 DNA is TGTGCCAGCGCCGGTGGAGGACTAGCGGGAGCTGGAGATACGCAGTATTTT. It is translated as CASAGGGLAGAGDTQYF.

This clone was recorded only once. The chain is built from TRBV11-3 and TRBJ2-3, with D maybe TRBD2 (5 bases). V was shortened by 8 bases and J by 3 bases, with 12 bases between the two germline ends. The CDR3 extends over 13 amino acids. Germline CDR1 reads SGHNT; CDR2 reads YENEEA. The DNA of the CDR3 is TGTGCCAGCGGACTTTTTTCTACAGATACGCAGTATTTT. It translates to CASGLFSTDTQYF.

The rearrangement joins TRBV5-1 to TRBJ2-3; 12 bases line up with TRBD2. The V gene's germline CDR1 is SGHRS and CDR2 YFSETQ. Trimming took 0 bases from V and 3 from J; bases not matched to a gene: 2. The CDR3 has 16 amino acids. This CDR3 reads CASSLGLAGVTDTQYF. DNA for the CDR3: TGCGCCAGCAGCTTGGGACTAGCGGGAGTAACAGATACGCAGTATTTT.

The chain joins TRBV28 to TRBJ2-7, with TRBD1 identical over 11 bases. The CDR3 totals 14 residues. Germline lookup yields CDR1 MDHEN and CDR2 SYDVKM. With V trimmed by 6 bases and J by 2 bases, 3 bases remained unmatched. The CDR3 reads CASSKGQGAYEQYF. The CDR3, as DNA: TGTGCCAGCAGCAAGGGACAGGGGGCCTACGAGCAGTACTTC.

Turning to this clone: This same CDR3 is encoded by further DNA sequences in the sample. The chain's CDR3 is CSVVAANEKLFF. The CDR3 DNA sequence: TGCAGCGTTGTAGCGGCTAATGAAAAACTGTTTTTT. The chain has TRBV29-1 and TRBJ1-4, with D hard to call. Germline assignment: CDR1 SQVTM and CDR2 ANQGSEA. The CDR3 runs 12 residues. V shed 4 bases and J shed 3 bases, with 6 bases lying between them.